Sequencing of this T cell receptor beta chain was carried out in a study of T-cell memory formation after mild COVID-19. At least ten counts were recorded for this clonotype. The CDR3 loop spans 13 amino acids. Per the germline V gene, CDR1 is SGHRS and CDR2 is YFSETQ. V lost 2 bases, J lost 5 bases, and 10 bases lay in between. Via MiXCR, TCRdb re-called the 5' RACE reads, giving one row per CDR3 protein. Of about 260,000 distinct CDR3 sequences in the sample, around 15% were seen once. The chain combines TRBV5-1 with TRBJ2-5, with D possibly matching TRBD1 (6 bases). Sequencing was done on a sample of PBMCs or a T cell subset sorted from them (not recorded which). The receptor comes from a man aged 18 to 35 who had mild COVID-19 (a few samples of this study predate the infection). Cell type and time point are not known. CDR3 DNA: TGCGCCAGCAGCTTCTTGGGGGCGGAGACCCAGTACTTC. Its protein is CASSFLGAETQYF.